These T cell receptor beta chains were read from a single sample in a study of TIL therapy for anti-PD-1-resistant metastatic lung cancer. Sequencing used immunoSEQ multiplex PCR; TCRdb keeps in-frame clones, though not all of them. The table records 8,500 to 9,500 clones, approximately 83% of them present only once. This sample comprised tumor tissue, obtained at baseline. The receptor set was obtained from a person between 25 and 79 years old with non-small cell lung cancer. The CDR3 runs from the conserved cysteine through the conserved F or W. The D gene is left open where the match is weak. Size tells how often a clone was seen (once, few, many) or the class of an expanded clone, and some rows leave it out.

cdr3_nt: TGTGCCAGCAGCCAATGGACTAGCTCCTACAATGAGCAGTTCTTC; cdr3_aa: CASSQWTSSYNEQFF; clone_size: -; j_call: TRBJ2-1; v_call: TRBV4-2; d_call: TRBD2
cdr3_nt: TGTGCCAGCAGTTACTCGACTGATTCTAACTATGGCTACACCTTC; cdr3_aa: CASSYSTDSNYGYTF; clone_size: few; j_call: TRBJ1-2; v_call: TRBV6-5; d_call: -
cdr3_nt: TGTGCCAGCAGCCAGACACGTAATCAGCCCCAGCATTTT; cdr3_aa: CASSQTRNQPQHF; clone_size: -; j_call: TRBJ1-5; v_call: TRBV6-5; d_call: -
cdr3_nt: TGTGCCAGCAGCTTAGGGACAGGGATTGGGAATGAAAAACTGTTTTTT; cdr3_aa: CASSLGTGIGNEKLFF; clone_size: medium-sized; j_call: TRBJ1-4; v_call: TRBV11-2; d_call: TRBD1
cdr3_nt: TGCAGTGCTAGACAAGAGACCCAGTACTTC; cdr3_aa: CSARQETQYF; clone_size: -; j_call: TRBJ2-5; v_call: TRBV20-1; d_call: -
cdr3_nt: TGTGCCAGCAGTGTCACCGGGACCTATAATTCACCCCTCCACTTT; cdr3_aa: CASSVTGTYNSPLHF; clone_size: -; j_call: TRBJ1-6; v_call: TRBV25-1; d_call: -
cdr3_nt: TGTGCCAGCAAAACCAAGGACAGGGGGGATACGCAGTATTTT; cdr3_aa: CASKTKDRGDTQYF; clone_size: few; j_call: TRBJ2-3; v_call: TRBV5-4; d_call: TRBD1
cdr3_nt: TGTGCCAGCAGTTCGACCGGGACAGGGGCCTACAATGAGCAGTTCTTC; cdr3_aa: CASSSTGTGAYNEQFF; clone_size: few; j_call: TRBJ2-1; v_call: TRBV6-6; d_call: TRBD1
cdr3_nt: TGTGCCAGCAGCTCCATATTTTACACTGAAGCTTTCTTT; cdr3_aa: CASSSIFYTEAFF; clone_size: -; j_call: TRBJ1-1; v_call: TRBV5-4; d_call: -
cdr3_nt: TGTGCCAGCAGCTTCGGGACAGGGGGCGAAAAGACCCAGTACTTC; cdr3_aa: CASSFGTGGEKTQYF; clone_size: -; j_call: TRBJ2-5; v_call: TRBV5-4; d_call: TRBD1
cdr3_nt: TGCGCCAGCAGCCAAGATCGGGGACAGGGAAATGAAAAACTGTTTTTT; cdr3_aa: CASSQDRGQGNEKLFF; clone_size: -; j_call: TRBJ1-4; v_call: TRBV4-3; d_call: TRBD1
cdr3_nt: TGCAGTGCTAGTTTTCTTAGGGAGCAGTACTTC; cdr3_aa: CSASFLREQYF; clone_size: -; j_call: TRBJ2-7; v_call: TRBV20-1; d_call: -
cdr3_nt: TGTGCCAGCAGTGGTCGGCAGCTCATCTATGGCTACACCTTC; cdr3_aa: CASSGRQLIYGYTF; clone_size: -; j_call: TRBJ1-2; v_call: TRBV6-1; d_call: -
cdr3_nt: TGTGCCAGCAGCCAAGCCCGGTGGGGCTACACCTTC; cdr3_aa: CASSQARWGYTF; clone_size: -; j_call: TRBJ1-2; v_call: TRBV4-2; d_call: -
cdr3_nt: TGTGCCAGCAAGCAGAACACTGAAGCTTTCTTT; cdr3_aa: CASKQNTEAFF; clone_size: -; j_call: TRBJ1-1; v_call: TRBV27; d_call: -
cdr3_nt: TGTGCCAGCAGCGCCTTGCCGACGGGCACCGGGGAGCTGTTTTTT; cdr3_aa: CASSALPTGTGELFF; clone_size: -; j_call: TRBJ2-2; v_call: TRBV9; d_call: -
cdr3_nt: TGTGCCAGCAGCTTATTTGGTCTAAGGGATCCTTTCTACGAGCAGTACTTC; cdr3_aa: CASSLFGLRDPFYEQYF; clone_size: -; j_call: TRBJ2-7; v_call: TRBV7-6; d_call: -
cdr3_nt: TGTGCCAGCAGCTGGGAGGCGGGGGTGCAGTACTTC; cdr3_aa: CASSWEAGVQYF; clone_size: -; j_call: TRBJ2-7; v_call: TRBV7-2; d_call: TRBD2
cdr3_nt: TGTGCCAGCAGTTACACGACAGGGGATAATGAAAAACTGTTTTTT; cdr3_aa: CASSYTTGDNEKLFF; clone_size: few; j_call: TRBJ1-4; v_call: TRBV6-5; d_call: TRBD1
cdr3_nt: TGTGCCAGCAGTTTAAGGGCCGGGGAGCTGTTTTTT; cdr3_aa: CASSLRAGELFF; clone_size: -; j_call: TRBJ2-2; v_call: TRBV27; d_call: -
cdr3_nt: TGCGCCAGCAGCTTGAGCGGGGGGGCTATTAATGAGCAGTTCTTC; cdr3_aa: CASSLSGGAINEQFF; clone_size: -; j_call: TRBJ2-1; v_call: TRBV5-1; d_call: TRBD2
cdr3_nt: TGTGCCAGCAGCAAACCGGACCTACGCAGGCAGCCCCAGCATTTT; cdr3_aa: CASSKPDLRRQPQHF; clone_size: -; j_call: TRBJ1-5; v_call: TRBV21-1; d_call: -
cdr3_nt: TGTGCCAGCAGTGAACATCTTGTAGGCACTGAAGCTTTCTTT; cdr3_aa: CASSEHLVGTEAFF; clone_size: -; j_call: TRBJ1-1; v_call: TRBV6-5; d_call: -
cdr3_nt: TGTGCCAGCAGTTACTCAACGGCCCCGAAGGGCTACACCTTC; cdr3_aa: CASSYSTAPKGYTF; clone_size: -; j_call: TRBJ1-2; v_call: TRBV6-5; d_call: -
cdr3_nt: TGTGCCAGCAGCTTGTCCTATGCAGATACGCAGTATTTT; cdr3_aa: CASSLSYADTQYF; clone_size: -; j_call: TRBJ2-3; v_call: TRBV5-4; d_call: -
cdr3_nt: TGTGCCAGCAGCTCATCGGGGGGTAGCTCTGGGGCCAACGTCCTGACTTTC; cdr3_aa: CASSSSGGSSGANVLTF; clone_size: -; j_call: TRBJ2-6; v_call: TRBV5-6; d_call: TRBD2
cdr3_nt: TGTGCCAGCAGACCAACCTCCGGTTCGGGGGAGCTGTTTTTT; cdr3_aa: CASRPTSGSGELFF; clone_size: few; j_call: TRBJ2-2; v_call: TRBV7-6; d_call: -
cdr3_nt: TGTGCCAGCAGTTACCTCCGACAGGGGGGCTACGAGCAGTACTTC; cdr3_aa: CASSYLRQGGYEQYF; clone_size: -; j_call: TRBJ2-7; v_call: TRBV6-5; d_call: TRBD1
cdr3_nt: TGTGCCAGCAGAGGGAGAGAATTTGGCTACACCTTC; cdr3_aa: CASRGREFGYTF; clone_size: -; j_call: TRBJ1-2; v_call: TRBV6-5; d_call: -
cdr3_nt: TGTGCCAGCAGCTTAGAGGGTAGGGGACTAGGTGCAGATACGCAGTATTTT; cdr3_aa: CASSLEGRGLGADTQYF; clone_size: -; j_call: TRBJ2-3; v_call: TRBV7-6; d_call: TRBD2
cdr3_nt: TGTGCCAGCAGCTTATATCTAAGGGCCTCTGGGGCCAACGTCCTGACTTTC; cdr3_aa: CASSLYLRASGANVLTF; clone_size: -; j_call: TRBJ2-6; v_call: TRBV7-2; d_call: -
cdr3_nt: TGTGCCTGGAGTGAGGGAGGGGGGTTCTACGAGCAGTACTTC; cdr3_aa: CAWSEGGGFYEQYF; clone_size: -; j_call: TRBJ2-7; v_call: TRBV30; d_call: -
cdr3_nt: TGCGCCAGCAGCTTGGACCCTGCAACTAATGAAAAACTGTTTTTT; cdr3_aa: CASSLDPATNEKLFF; clone_size: -; j_call: TRBJ1-4; v_call: TRBV5-1; d_call: -
cdr3_nt: TGCGCCAGCAGCCAGGTCGGGATTACTAATCAGCCCCAGCATTTT; cdr3_aa: CASSQVGITNQPQHF; clone_size: -; j_call: TRBJ1-5; v_call: TRBV4-1; d_call: -
cdr3_nt: TGTGCCAGCAGTCCCGTAGCGGGAGTCGAGACCCAGTACTTC; cdr3_aa: CASSPVAGVETQYF; clone_size: -; j_call: TRBJ2-5; v_call: TRBV25-1; d_call: TRBD2
cdr3_nt: TGCGCCAGCAGCCCCGGACTAGCGGGAGGCTACGAGCAGTACTTC; cdr3_aa: CASSPGLAGGYEQYF; clone_size: -; j_call: TRBJ2-7; v_call: TRBV4-1; d_call: TRBD2
cdr3_nt: TGTGCCAGCAGCTGGCTAGGCGTAGATAATTCACCCCTCCACTTT; cdr3_aa: CASSWLGVDNSPLHF; clone_size: -; j_call: TRBJ1-6; v_call: TRBV6-7; d_call: -
cdr3_nt: TGTGCCAGCAGCTCTGTTATAGATACGCAGTATTTT; cdr3_aa: CASSSVIDTQYF; clone_size: -; j_call: TRBJ2-3; v_call: TRBV5-4; d_call: -
cdr3_nt: TGTGCCAGCAGCTTAACTAGCGGGGGGGGCACAGATACGCAGTATTTT; cdr3_aa: CASSLTSGGGTDTQYF; clone_size: -; j_call: TRBJ2-3; v_call: TRBV9; d_call: TRBD2
cdr3_nt: TGTGCCAGCAGCTTGGGTACAGGGGCCTATGGCTACACCTTC; cdr3_aa: CASSLGTGAYGYTF; clone_size: -; j_call: TRBJ1-2; v_call: TRBV7-9; d_call: TRBD1
cdr3_nt: TGTGCCATACAGGGGGCTCCGAGGGTTAATCAGCCCCAGCATTTT; cdr3_aa: CAIQGAPRVNQPQHF; clone_size: -; j_call: TRBJ1-5; v_call: TRBV28; d_call: TRBD1
cdr3_nt: TGTGCCAGCAGTACACAGGGAGTTAACTATGGCTACACCTTC; cdr3_aa: CASSTQGVNYGYTF; clone_size: -; j_call: TRBJ1-2; v_call: TRBV6-5; d_call: -
cdr3_nt: TGTGCCAGCTTTACAGGGCTCAATGAGCAGTTCTTC; cdr3_aa: CASFTGLNEQFF; clone_size: -; j_call: TRBJ2-1; v_call: TRBV7-2; d_call: -
cdr3_nt: TGTGCCAGCAGTTTCTCGGGAGACTGGGAGACCCAGTACTTC; cdr3_aa: CASSFSGDWETQYF; clone_size: once; j_call: TRBJ2-5; v_call: TRBV27; d_call: -
cdr3_nt: TGTGCCACCCAGGGGGCGCGGCGGGAGACCCAGTACTTC; cdr3_aa: CATQGARRETQYF; clone_size: -; j_call: TRBJ2-5; v_call: TRBV28; d_call: TRBD1